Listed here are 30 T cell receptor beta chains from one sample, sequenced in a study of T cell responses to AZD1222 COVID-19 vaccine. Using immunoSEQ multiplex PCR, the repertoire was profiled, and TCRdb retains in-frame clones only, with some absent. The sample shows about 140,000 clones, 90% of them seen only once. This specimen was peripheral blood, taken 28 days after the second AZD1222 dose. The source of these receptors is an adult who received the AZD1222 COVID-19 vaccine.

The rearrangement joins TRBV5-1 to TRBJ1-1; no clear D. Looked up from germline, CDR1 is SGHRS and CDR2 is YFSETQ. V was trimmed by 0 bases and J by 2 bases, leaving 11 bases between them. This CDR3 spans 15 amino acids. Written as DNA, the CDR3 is TGCGCCAGCAGCTTGGAGGCGAGCAGAAACACTGAAGCTTTCTTT. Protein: CASSLEASRNTEAFF.

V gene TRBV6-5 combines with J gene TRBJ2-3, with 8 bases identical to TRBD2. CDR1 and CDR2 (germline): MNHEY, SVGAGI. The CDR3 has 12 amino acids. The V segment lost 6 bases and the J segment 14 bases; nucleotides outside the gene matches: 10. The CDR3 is CASRTPGGPRYF. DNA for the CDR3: TGTGCCAGCAGAACCCCGGGGGGGCCTCGGTATTTT.

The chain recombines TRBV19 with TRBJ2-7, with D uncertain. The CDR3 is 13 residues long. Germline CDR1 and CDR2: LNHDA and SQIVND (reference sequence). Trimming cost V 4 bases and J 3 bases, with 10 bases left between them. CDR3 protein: CASSTLYLYEQYF. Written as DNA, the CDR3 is TGTGCCAGTAGTACCCTATACCTCTACGAGCAGTACTTC.

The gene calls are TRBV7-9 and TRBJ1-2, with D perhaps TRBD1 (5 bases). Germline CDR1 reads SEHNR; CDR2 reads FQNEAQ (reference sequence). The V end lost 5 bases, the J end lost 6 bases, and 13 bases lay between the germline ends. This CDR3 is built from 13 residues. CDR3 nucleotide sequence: TGTGCCAGCAGCAGGGACGTCCCAAATGGCTACACCTTC. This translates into CASSRDVPNGYTF.

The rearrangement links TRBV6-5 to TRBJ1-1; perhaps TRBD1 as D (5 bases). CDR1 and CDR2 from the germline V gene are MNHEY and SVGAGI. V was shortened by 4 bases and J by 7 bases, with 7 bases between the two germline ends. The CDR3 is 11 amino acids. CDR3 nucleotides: TGTGCCAGCAGTTGGGGGAGTGAAGCTTTCTTT. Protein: CASSWGSEAFF.

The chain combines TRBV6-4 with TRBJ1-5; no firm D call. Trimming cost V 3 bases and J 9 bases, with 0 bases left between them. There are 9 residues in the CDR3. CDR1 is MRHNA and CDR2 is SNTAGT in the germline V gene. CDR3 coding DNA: TGTGCCAGCAGTGAGCCCCAGCATTTT. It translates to CASSEPQHF.

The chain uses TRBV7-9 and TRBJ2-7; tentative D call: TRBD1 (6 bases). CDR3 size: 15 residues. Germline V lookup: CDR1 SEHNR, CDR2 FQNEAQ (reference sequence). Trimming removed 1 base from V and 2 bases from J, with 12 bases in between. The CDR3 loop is CASSLGQDRAYEQYF. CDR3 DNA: TGTGCCAGCAGCTTAGGACAGGACCGAGCCTACGAGCAGTACTTC.

CDR3 region: CASSFPRTGSRPDTQYF. Here the CDR3 DNA reads TGTGCCAGCAGTTTCCCTCGTACAGGATCCCGACCAGATACGCAGTATTTT. The chain combines TRBV6-2 or TRBV6-3 with TRBJ2-3; weak D call: TRBD1 (5 bases). V lost 4 bases and J lost 4, with 21 bases in between. Germline values: CDR1 MNHEY, CDR2 SVGEGT. This CDR3 spans 17 amino acids.

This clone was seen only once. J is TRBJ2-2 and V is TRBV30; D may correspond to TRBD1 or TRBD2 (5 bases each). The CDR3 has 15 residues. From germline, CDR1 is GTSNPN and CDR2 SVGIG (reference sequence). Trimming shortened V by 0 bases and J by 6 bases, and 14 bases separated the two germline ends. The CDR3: CAWSVGASFPGELFF. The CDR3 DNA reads TGTGCCTGGAGTGTAGGGGCTAGCTTCCCCGGGGAGCTGTTTTTT. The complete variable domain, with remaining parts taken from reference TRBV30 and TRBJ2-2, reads SQTIHQWPATLVQPVGSPLSLECTVEGTSNPNLYWYRQAAGRGLQLLFYSVGIGQISSEVPQNLSASRPQDRQFILSSKKLLLSDSGFYLCAWSVGASFPGELFFGEGSRLTVL.

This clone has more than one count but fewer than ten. In DNA, the CDR3 is TGTGCCAGCAGCCAAGTAGGGGAACAGCCCCAGCATTTT. This translates into CASSQVGEQPQHF. The V and J genes are TRBV3-1 (or the pseudogene TRBV3-2) and TRBJ1-5, with D possibly being TRBD1 (5 bases). The CDR3 is 13 amino acids. Germline CDR1 LGHDT, CDR2 YNNKEL (reference sequence). V lost 1 base and J lost 7, with 8 bases in between.

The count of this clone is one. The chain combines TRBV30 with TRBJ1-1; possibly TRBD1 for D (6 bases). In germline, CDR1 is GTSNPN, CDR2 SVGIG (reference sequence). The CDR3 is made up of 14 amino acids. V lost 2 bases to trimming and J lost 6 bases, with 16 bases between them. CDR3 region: CAWSRGGPGAEAFF. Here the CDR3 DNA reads TGTGCCTGGAGTCGAGGGGGGCCGGGAGCTGAAGCTTTCTTT.

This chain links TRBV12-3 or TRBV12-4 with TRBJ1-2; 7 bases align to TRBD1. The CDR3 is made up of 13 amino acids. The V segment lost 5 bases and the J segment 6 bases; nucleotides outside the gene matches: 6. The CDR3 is CASSRDRVDGYTF. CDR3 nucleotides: TGTGCCAGCAGTAGAGACAGGGTAGATGGCTACACCTTC.

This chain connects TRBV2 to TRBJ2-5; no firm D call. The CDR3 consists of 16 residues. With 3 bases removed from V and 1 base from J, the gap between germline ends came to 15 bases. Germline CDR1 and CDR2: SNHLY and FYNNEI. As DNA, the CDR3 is TGTGCCAGCAGTGAGAGAGGCGGAGTGCGCCAAGAGACCCAGTACTTC. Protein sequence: CASSERGGVRQETQYF. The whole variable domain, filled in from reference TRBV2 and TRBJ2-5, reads EPEVTQTPSHQVTQMGQEVILRCVPISNHLYFYWYRQILGQKVEFLVSFYNNEISEKSEIFDDQFSVERPDGSNFTLKIRSTKLEDSAMYFCASSERGGVRQETQYFGPGTRLLVL.

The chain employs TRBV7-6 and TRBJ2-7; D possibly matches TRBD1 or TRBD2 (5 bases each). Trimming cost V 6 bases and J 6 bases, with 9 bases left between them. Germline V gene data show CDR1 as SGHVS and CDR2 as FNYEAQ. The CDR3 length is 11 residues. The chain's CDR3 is CASRSGGEQYF. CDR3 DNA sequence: TGTGCCAGCAGGTCTGGGGGCGAGCAGTACTTC. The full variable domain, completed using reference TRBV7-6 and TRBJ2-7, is GAGVSQSPRYKVTKRGQDVALRCDPISGHVSLYWYRQALGQGPEFLTYFNYEAQQDKSGLPNDRFSAERPEGSISTLTIQRTEQRDSAMYRCASRSGGEQYFGPGTRLTVT.

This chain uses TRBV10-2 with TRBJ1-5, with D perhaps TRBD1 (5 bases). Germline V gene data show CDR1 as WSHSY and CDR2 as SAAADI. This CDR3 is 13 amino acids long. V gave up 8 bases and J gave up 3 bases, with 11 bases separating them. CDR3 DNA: TGCGCCAGCGGGGGGACTACCAATCAGCCCCAGCATTTT. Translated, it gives CASGGTTNQPQHF.

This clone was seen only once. The DNA of the CDR3 is TGTGCCATCAGTACCGGGACAGGGGAGTACGAGCAGTACTTC. This translates into CAISTGTGEYEQYF. This sequence joins TRBV10-3 and TRBJ2-7; TRBD1 matches 10 bases. CDR1 ENHRY and CDR2 SYGVKD come from the germline V gene. Trimming took 5 bases from V and 4 from J; bases not matched to a gene: 5. The length of the CDR3 is 14 residues.

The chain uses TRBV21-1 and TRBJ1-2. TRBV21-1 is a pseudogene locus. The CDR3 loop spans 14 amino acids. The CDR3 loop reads CAHKRPAPGVGYTF. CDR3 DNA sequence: TGTGCCCATAAAAGACCCGCCCCTGGCGTTGGCTACACCTTC.

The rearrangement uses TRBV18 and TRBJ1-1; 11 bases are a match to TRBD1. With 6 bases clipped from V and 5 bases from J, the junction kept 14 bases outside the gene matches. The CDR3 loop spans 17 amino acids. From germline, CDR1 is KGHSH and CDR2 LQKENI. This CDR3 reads CASSKGTGQGARTEAFF. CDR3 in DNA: TGTGCCAGCTCTAAAGGAACTGGACAGGGGGCGAGGACTGAAGCTTTCTTT. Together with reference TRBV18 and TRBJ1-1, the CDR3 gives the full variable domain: NAGVMQNPRHLVRRRGQEARLRCSPMKGHSHVYWYRQLPEEGLKFMVYLQKENIIDESGMPKERFSAEFPKEGPSILRIQQVVRGDSAAYFCASSKGTGQGARTEAFFGQGTRLTVV.

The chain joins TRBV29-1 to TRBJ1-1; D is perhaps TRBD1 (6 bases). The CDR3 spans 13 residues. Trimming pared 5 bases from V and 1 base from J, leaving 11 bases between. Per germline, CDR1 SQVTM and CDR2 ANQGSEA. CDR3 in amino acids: CSVRTEQNTEAFF. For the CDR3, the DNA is TGCAGCGTTCGGACAGAACAGAACACTGAAGCTTTCTTT.

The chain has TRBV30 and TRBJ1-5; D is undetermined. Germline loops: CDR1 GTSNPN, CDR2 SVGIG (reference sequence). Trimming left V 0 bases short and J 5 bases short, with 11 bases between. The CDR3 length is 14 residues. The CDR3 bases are TGTGCCTGGAGTGTCGCCCTATTCGATCAGCCCCAGCATTTT. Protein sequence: CAWSVALFDQPQHF.

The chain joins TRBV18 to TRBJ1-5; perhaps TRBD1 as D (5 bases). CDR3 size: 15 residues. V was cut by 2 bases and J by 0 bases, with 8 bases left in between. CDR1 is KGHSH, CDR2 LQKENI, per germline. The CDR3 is CASSPGGYSNQPQHF. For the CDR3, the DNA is TGTGCCAGCTCACCAGGGGGATATAGCAATCAGCCCCAGCATTTT.

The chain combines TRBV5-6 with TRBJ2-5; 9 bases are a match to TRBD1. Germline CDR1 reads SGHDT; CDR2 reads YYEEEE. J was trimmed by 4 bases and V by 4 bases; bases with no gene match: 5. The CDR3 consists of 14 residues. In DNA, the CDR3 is TGTGCCAGCAGCGAGGGGACAGGGAGAGAGACCCAGTACTTC. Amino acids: CASSEGTGRETQYF. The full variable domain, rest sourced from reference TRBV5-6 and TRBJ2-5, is DAGVTQSPTHLIKTRGQQVTLRCSPKSGHDTVSWYQQALGQGPQFIFQYYEEEERQRGNFPDRFSGHQFPNYSSELNVNALLLGDSALYLCASSEGTGRETQYFGPGTRLLVL.

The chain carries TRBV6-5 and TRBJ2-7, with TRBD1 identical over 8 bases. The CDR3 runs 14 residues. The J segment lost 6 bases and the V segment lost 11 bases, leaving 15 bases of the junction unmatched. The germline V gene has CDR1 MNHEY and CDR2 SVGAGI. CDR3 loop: CAAGPLAGGREQYF. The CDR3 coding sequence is TGTGCCGCGGGCCCCCTGGCAGGGGGCCGCGAGCAGTACTTC.

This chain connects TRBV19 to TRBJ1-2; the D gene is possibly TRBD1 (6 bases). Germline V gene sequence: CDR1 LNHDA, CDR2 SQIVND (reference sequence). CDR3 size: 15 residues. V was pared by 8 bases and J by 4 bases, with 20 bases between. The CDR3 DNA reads TGTGCCAGTGCCCTCGGGGCAGGGGACCTCTATGGCTACACCTTC. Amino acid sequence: CASALGAGDLYGYTF.

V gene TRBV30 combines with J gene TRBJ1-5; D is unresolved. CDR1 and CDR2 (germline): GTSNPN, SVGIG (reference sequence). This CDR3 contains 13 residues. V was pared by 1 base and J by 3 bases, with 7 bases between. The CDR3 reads CAWSGAANQPQHF. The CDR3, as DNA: TGTGCCTGGAGTGGGGCAGCCAATCAGCCCCAGCATTTT.

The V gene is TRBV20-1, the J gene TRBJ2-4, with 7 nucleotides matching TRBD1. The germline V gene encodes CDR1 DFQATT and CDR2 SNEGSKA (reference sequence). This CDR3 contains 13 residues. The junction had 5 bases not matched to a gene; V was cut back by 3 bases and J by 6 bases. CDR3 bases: TGCAGTGCTAGTACAGGGGACGGAAACATTCAGTACTTC. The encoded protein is CSASTGDGNIQYF.

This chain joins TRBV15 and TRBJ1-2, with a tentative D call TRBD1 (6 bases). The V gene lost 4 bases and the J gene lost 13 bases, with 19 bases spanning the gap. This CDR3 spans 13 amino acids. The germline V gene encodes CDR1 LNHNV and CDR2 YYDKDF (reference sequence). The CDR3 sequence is CATSKGPGTMFTF. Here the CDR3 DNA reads TGTGCCACCAGCAAAGGGCCGGGGACAATGTTCACCTTC.

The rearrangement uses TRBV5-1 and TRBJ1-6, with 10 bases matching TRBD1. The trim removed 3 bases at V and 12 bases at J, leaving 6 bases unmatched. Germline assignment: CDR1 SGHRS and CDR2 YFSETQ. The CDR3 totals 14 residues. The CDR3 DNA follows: TGCGCCAGCAGCTCCCCGGGACAGGGGCTACCCCTCCACTTT. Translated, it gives CASSSPGQGLPLHF.

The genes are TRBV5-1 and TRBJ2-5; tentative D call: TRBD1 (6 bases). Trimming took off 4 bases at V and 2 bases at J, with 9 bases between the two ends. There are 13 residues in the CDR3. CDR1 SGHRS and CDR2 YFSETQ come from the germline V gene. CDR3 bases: TGCGCCAGCAGCCCAGGACAGCAAGAGACCCAGTACTTC. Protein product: CASSPGQQETQYF.

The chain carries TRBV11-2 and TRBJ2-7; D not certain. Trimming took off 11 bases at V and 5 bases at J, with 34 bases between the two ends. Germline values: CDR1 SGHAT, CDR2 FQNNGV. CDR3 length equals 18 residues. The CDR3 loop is CAGRWPPRRPAPSDEQYF. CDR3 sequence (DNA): TGTGCCGGACGCTGGCCCCCGCGACGCCCCGCGCCCTCTGACGAGCAGTACTTC.